The 17 T cell receptor beta chains in this list originate from one sample, sequenced in a study of Ad26.COV2.S vaccination and SARS-CoV-2 variants. Treatment specified: roughly 20 received Ad26.COV2.S at low or high dose, single or two shots; 5 received placebo; per-sample allocation not given. The samples date from day 63 after the first vaccine or placebo injection. Produced via immunoSEQ multiplex PCR; TCRdb's table is partial and in-frame only. This sample has 240,000 or so clones, with roughly 90% found just once. The sequenced sample was peripheral blood, obtained in a trial of Ad26.COV2.S vaccine versus placebo. Receptors originate from a person between 18 and 65 years old who received the Ad26.COV2.S COVID-19 vaccine or a placebo.

The chain links TRBV3-1 (or the pseudogene TRBV3-2) to TRBJ2-6; D gene unclear. Germline V gives CDR1 LGHDT, CDR2 YNNKEL (reference sequence). V lost 0 bases and J 0 bases, leaving 21 bases between the germline ends. The CDR3 consists of 21 residues. The CDR3 DNA follows: TGTGCCAGCAGCCAAGATGGCCGACTTTTAGTCGCCCTCTCTGGGGCCAACGTCCTGACTTTC. Its translation: CASSQDGRLLVALSGANVLTF.

The chain has TRBV19 and TRBJ2-1, with TRBD2 identical over 11 bases. The CDR3 has 17 amino acids. The V and J ends lost 4 bases and 5 bases, in that order; junction bases with no gene match: 10. Germline values: CDR1 LNHDA, CDR2 SQIVND (reference sequence). In DNA, the CDR3 is TGTGCCAGTAGTACTCCTATACTAGCGGGGGCGAACAATGAGCAGTTCTTC. Translation: CASSTPILAGANNEQFF.

About this clone itself: The junction shows a germline mismatch at one end, possibly a read error. V is TRBV7-7 and J is TRBJ2-1, with TRBD2 as a possible D gene (6 bases). This CDR3 spans 13 amino acids. Germline assignment: CDR1 SSHAT and CDR2 FNYEAQ (reference sequence). The CDR3 DNA sequence: TGTGCTAGCAGCCGGGACTGGTTTGGTGAGCAGTTCTTC. Protein sequence: CASSRDWFGEQFF.

Only a few counts were recorded for this clone. The rearrangement uses TRBV6-5 and TRBJ1-1; 8 bases are shared with TRBD1. The CDR3 runs to 13 residues. Germline assignment: CDR1 MNHEY and CDR2 SVGAGI. Trimming took 4 bases from V and 6 from J; bases not matched to a gene: 4. Here the CDR3 reads CASSSTTGAEAFF. DNA for the CDR3: TGTGCCAGCAGTTCTACGACAGGGGCTGAAGCTTTCTTT.

This chain links TRBV18 with TRBJ2-3; 8 positions match TRBD2. The germline gives CDR1 KGHSH, CDR2 LQKENI. The trim removed 3 bases at V and 0 bases at J, leaving 5 bases unmatched. CDR3 length: 16 residues. The CDR3 reads CASSPRGGPSTDTQYF. The DNA of the CDR3 is TGTGCCAGCTCACCTCGGGGGGGACCGAGCACAGATACGCAGTATTTT.

DNA for the CDR3: TGTGCCAGCAGTTACTCGGGGAGGACGGATGGCTACACCTTC. Amino acids: CASSYSGRTDGYTF. The chain joins TRBV6-6 to TRBJ1-2, with D unclear. CDR1 and CDR2 (germline): MNHNY, SVGAGI (reference sequence). Trimming pared 0 bases from V and 6 bases from J, leaving 11 bases between. The CDR3 sequence is 14 residues long.

V and J are TRBV9 and TRBJ2-7, with 8 nucleotides matching TRBD1. CDR3 length equals 15 residues. The germline CDR1 and CDR2 sequences are SGDLS and YYNGEE. Losses at the gene ends were 4 bases for V and 3 bases for J; bases not matched to a gene: 9. CDR3 protein: CASSPGQGPLYEQYF. CDR3 nucleotide sequence: TGTGCCAGCAGCCCCGGACAGGGTCCCCTCTACGAGCAGTACTTC.

The chain is built from TRBV7-2 and TRBJ2-3, with D maybe TRBD2 (7 bases). Between the trimmed V and J ends, which lost 10 bases and 0 bases, there was a span of 11 bases. Germline V gene sequence: CDR1 SGHTA, CDR2 FQGNSA. The CDR3 has 13 residues. CDR3 sequence reads: CAIRGASTDTQYF. Here the CDR3 DNA reads TGTGCCATCCGGGGGGCCAGCACAGATACGCAGTATTTT. Variable domain in full (rest from reference TRBV7-2 and TRBJ2-3): GAGVSQSPSNKVTEKGKDVELRCDPISGHTALYWYRQSLGQGLEFLIYFQGNSAPDKSGLPSDRFSAERTGGSVSTLTIQRTQQEDSAVYLCAIRGASTDTQYFGPGTRLTVL.

This clone was counted a single time. This rearrangement joins TRBV4-3 to TRBJ2-7; unclear D gene. The V end lost 1 base, the J end lost 4 bases, and 14 bases lay between the germline ends. Germline CDR1 and CDR2: LGHNA and YSLEER. CDR3 size: 15 residues. The CDR3, as DNA: TGCGCCAGCAGCCAAGGTACTACCCCAGGTTACGAGCAGTACTTC. Translation gives CASSQGTTPGYEQYF.

The chain employs TRBV6-5 and TRBJ2-7; a possible D gene is TRBD1 (6 bases). The CDR3 loop spans 14 amino acids. The V gene's germline CDR1 is MNHEY and CDR2 SVGAGI. The V end lost 5 bases, the J end lost 0 bases, and 11 bases lay between the germline ends. The chain's CDR3 is CASSTGRGSYEQYF. The CDR3 bases are TGTGCCAGCAGTACAGGGAGAGGCTCCTACGAGCAGTACTTC.

V usage is TRBV30 and J usage is TRBJ2-5, with D unresolved. CDR3 length: 12 residues. Germline-derived CDR1 and CDR2 are GTSNPN and SVGIG (reference sequence). The V end lost 0 bases, the J end lost 5 bases, and 7 bases lay between the germline ends. Here the CDR3 DNA reads TGTGCCTGGAGTGTAAGTGGGGAGACCCAGTACTTC. Translating it yields CAWSVSGETQYF.

The J gene is TRBJ1-5, the V gene TRBV19, with 9 bases aligning to TRBD1. Looked up from germline, CDR1 is LNHDA and CDR2 is SQIVND (reference sequence). V lost 3 bases and J lost 6; bases outside the gene matches: 3. This CDR3 is 14 amino acids long. The DNA for the CDR3 is TGTGCCAGTAGTATTACAGGGGGCCTTCAGCCCCAGCATTTT. Encoded protein: CASSITGGLQPQHF. The variable domain in full, with the rest retrieved from reference TRBV19 and TRBJ1-5, is DGGITQSPKYLFRKEGQNVTLSCEQNLNHDAMYWYRQDPGQGLRLIYYSQIVNDFQKGDIAEGYSVSREKKESFPLTVTSAQKNPTAFYLCASSITGGLQPQHFGDGTRLSIL.

V is TRBV6-5 and J is TRBJ2-7, with D tentatively TRBD1 (5 bases). The CDR3 has 15 residues. CDR1 and CDR2 (germline): MNHEY, SVGAGI. Trimming removed 7 bases at V and 3 bases at J, with 19 bases between. The DNA of the CDR3 is TGTGCCAGCACCTATGGTTCCCAGGGCAACTACGAGCAGTACTTC. Its protein product is CASTYGSQGNYEQYF.

The chain is built from TRBV7-8 and TRBJ1-4; no definite D call. CDR1 is SGHVS and CDR2 is FQNEAQ in the germline V gene. V lost 0 bases and J 3 bases, leaving 11 bases between the germline ends. The CDR3 loop spans 16 amino acids. Here the CDR3 reads CASSLARVIANEKLFF. CDR3 in DNA: TGTGCCAGCAGCTTAGCGCGGGTGATCGCTAATGAAAAACTGTTTTTT.

The chain is built from TRBV5-4 and TRBJ2-3; a weak D match, TRBD1 (5 bases). Trimming left V 0 bases short and J 5 bases short, with 13 bases between. Germline V gene lookup returns CDR1 SGHNT and CDR2 YYREEE (reference sequence). The CDR3 runs 15 residues. The CDR3 nucleotides read TGTGCCAGCAGCTTGGTTAAGGGGCGCAAAGATACGCAGTATTTT. It codes for CASSLVKGRKDTQYF. Variable domain in full (rest from reference TRBV5-4 and TRBJ2-3): ETGVTQSPTHLIKTRGQQVTLRCSSQSGHNTVSWYQQALGQGPQFIFQYYREEENGRGNFPPRFSGLQFPNYSSELNVNALELDDSALYLCASSLVKGRKDTQYFGPGTRLTVL.

J is TRBJ2-4 and V is TRBV19; TRBD1 might be the D (5 bases). CDR1 is LNHDA and CDR2 is SQIVND in the germline V gene (reference sequence). V was trimmed by 5 bases and J by 0 bases, leaving 11 bases between them. This CDR3 spans 15 amino acids. The CDR3 loop reads CASSPQGVAKNIQYF. CDR3 bases: TGTGCCAGTAGTCCCCAAGGGGTAGCCAAAAACATTCAGTACTTC.

Turning to this clone: At one of its ends the junction is not consistent with the germline gene, which may arise from a read error. The V gene is TRBV7-7, the J gene TRBJ1-3; D unresolved. This CDR3 comprises 14 residues. Germline-derived CDR1 and CDR2 are SSHAT and FNYEAQ (reference sequence). CDR3 DNA: TGTGCTAGCAGCTTAGCTGGTACTGGAAACACCATATATTTT. This sequence encodes CASSLAGTGNTIYF.